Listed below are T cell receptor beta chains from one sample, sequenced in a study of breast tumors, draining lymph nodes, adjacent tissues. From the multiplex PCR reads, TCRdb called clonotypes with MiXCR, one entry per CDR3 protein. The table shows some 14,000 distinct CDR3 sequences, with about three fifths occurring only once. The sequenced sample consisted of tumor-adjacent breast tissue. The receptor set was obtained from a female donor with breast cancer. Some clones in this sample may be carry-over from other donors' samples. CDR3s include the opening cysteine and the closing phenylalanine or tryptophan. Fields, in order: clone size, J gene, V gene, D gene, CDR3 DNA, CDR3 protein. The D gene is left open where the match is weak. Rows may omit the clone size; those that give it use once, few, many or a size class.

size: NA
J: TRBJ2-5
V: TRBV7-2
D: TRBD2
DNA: TGTGCCAGCAGCTTAGCACTAGCGGGGGGGGAGACCCAGCACTTC
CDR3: CASSLALAGGETQHF

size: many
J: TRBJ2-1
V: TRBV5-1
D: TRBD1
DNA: TGCGCCAGCAGCCCCTACAGGGGATGGGGAAATGAGCAGTTCTTC
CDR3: CASSPYRGWGNEQFF

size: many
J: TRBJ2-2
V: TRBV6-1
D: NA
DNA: TGTGCCAGCAGGTCCACCGGGGAGCTGTTTTTT
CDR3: CASRSTGELFF

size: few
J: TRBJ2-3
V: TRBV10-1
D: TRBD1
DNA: TGCGCCAGCAGTGAGGACAGGGGGCGAACAGATACGCAGTATTTT
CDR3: CASSEDRGRTDTQYF

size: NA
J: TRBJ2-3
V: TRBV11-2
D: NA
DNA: TGTGCCAGCAGCACCGGACTTGCAGATACGCAGTATTTT
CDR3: CASSTGLADTQYF

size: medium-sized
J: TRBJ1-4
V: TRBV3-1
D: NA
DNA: TGTGCCAGCAGCCATGGGGGTGAAAAACTGTTTTTT
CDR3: CASSHGGEKLFF

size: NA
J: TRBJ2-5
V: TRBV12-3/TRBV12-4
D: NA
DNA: TGTGCCAGCAGTTTTCGGCGCCGGCTGGGAGAGACCCAGTACTTC
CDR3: CASSFRRRLGETQYF

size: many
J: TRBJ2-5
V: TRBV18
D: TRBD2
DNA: TGTGCCAGCTCACCGTCGTTGGCGGGAGCATCTCAAGAGACCCAGTACTTC
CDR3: CASSPSLAGASQETQYF

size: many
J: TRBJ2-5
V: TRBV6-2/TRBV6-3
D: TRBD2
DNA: TGTGCCAGCAGCTCCGGGGGGGCCGCGGAGACCCAGTACTTC
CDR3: CASSSGGAAETQYF

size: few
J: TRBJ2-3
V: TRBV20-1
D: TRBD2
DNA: TGCAGTGCAAAGCGGGAGGGCTGGACAGATACGCAGTATTTT
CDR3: CSAKREGWTDTQYF

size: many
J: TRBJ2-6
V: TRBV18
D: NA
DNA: TGTGCCAGCTCACCACCGAGACAGTCGGCTGGGGCCAACGTCCTGACTTTC
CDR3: CASSPPRQSAGANVLTF

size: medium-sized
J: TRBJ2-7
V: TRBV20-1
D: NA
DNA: TGCAGTGCTCTCGGGGAGGAAGTCGAGCAGTACTTC
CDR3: CSALGEEVEQYF

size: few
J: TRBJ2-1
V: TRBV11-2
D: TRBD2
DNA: TGTGCCAGCAGCCAAGGACTAGCGGGATACAATGAGCAGTTCTTC
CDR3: CASSQGLAGYNEQFF

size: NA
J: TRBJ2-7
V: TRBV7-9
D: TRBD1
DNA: TGTGCCAGCAGCTTCGGGACAGGGGACCTCTACGAGCAGTACTTC
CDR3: CASSFGTGDLYEQYF

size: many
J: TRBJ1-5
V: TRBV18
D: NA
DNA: TGTGCCAGCTCCCCGAGACAGGCTACTAGCAATCAGCCCCAGCATTTT
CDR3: CASSPRQATSNQPQHF

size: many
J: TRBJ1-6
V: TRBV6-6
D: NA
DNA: TGTGCCAGCAGTCACCGCACGACCAGGGAAGATAATTCACCCCTCCACTTT
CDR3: CASSHRTTREDNSPLHF

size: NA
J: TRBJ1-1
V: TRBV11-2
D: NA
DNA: TGTGCCAGCAGCTTAGACCCCTCCATGAACACTGGAGCTTTCTTT
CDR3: CASSLDPSMNTGAFF

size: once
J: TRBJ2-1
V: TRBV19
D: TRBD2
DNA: TGTGCCAGTAGTCCACCGGGGACTAGGGGCAATGAGCAGTTCTTC
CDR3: CASSPPGTRGNEQFF

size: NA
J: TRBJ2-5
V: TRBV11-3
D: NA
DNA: TGTGCCAGCAGCTTAGCGGGGGGCACCGGGGAGACCCAGTACTTC
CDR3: CASSLAGGTGETQYF

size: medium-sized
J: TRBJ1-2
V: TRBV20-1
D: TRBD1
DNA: TGCAGTCCGCTTTCTTTAGACAGGGACTATGGCTACACCTTC
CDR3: CSPLSLDRDYGYTF

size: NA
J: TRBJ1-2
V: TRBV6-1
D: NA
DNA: TGTGCCAGCAGTGCCACAGATAACTATGGCTACACCTTC
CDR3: CASSATDNYGYTF

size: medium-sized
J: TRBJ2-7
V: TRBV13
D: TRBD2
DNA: TGTGCCAGCAGCTTAGGACTAGCGGGAACCTACGAGCAGTACTTC
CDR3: CASSLGLAGTYEQYF